The clone carrying this T cell receptor beta chain qualifies as medium-sized (0.01 to 0.1%). The data stem from a study of metastatic and nonmetastatic thyroid tumors. TCRdb re-processed the PCR reads through MiXCR. Here the sample spans several thousand clones, less than 35% being singletons. Germline CDR1 and CDR2: KGHSH and LQKENI. The CDR3 spans 11 residues. Trimming took 1 base from V and 4 from J, leaving 2 bases between them. Patients underwent thyroid surgery, and none had received any treatment before it. The sequencing input was tumor tissue. The chain employs TRBV18 and TRBJ2-7; D gene ambiguous. This TCR derives from a female donor with papillary thyroid cancer or a benign thyroid nodule (not recorded which). Some clones in this sample may be carry-over from other donors' samples. The CDR3 loop is CASSPQYEQYF. The CDR3 bases are TGTGCCAGCTCACCACAGTACGAGCAGTACTTC.